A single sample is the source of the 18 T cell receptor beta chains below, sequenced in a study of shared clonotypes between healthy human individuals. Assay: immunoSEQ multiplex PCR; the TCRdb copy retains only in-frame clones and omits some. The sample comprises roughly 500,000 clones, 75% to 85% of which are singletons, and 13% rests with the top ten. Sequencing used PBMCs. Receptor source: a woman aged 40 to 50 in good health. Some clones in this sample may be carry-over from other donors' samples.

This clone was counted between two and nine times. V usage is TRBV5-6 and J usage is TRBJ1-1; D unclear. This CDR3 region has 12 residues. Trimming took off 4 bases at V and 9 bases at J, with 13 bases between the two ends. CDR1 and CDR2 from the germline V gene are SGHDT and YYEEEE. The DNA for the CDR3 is TGTGCCAGCAGCCGTAGGACTCGTCAAGCTTTCTTT. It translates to CASSRRTRQAFF.

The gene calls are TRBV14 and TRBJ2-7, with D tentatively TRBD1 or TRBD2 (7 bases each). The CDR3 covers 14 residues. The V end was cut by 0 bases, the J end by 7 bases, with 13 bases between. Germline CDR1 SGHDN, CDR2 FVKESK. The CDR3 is CASSQDRQGGEQYF. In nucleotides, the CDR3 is TGTGCCAGCAGCCAAGATCGCCAGGGGGGGGAGCAGTACTTC.

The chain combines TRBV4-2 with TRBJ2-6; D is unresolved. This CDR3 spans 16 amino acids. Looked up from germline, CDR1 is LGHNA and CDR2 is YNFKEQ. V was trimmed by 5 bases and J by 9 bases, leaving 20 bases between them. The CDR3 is CASSETPMGGGNVLTF. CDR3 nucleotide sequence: TGTGCCAGCAGCGAAACCCCCATGGGTGGTGGCAACGTCCTGACTTTC.

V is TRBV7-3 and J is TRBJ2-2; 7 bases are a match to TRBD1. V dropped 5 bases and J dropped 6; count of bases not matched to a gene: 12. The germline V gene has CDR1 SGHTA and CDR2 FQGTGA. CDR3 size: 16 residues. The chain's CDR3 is CASSPHSGTAPGELFF. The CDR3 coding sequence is TGTGCCAGCAGCCCCCACTCGGGGACAGCACCCGGGGAGCTGTTTTTT.

The CDR3 spells CASSQNMGYEQYF. In DNA, the CDR3 is TGTGCCAGCAGCCAAAATATGGGGTACGAGCAGTACTTC. The chain carries TRBV14 and TRBJ2-7; D remains ambiguous. The CDR3 totals 13 residues. V dropped 2 bases and J dropped 4 bases, with 9 bases sitting between them. Per the germline V gene, CDR1 is SGHDN and CDR2 is FVKESK.

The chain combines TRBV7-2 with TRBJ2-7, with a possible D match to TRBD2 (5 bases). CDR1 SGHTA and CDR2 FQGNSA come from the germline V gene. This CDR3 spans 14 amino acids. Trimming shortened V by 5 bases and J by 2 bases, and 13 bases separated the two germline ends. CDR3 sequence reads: CASSTLGATYEQYF. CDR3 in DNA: TGTGCCAGCAGCACACTAGGCGCAACCTACGAGCAGTACTTC.

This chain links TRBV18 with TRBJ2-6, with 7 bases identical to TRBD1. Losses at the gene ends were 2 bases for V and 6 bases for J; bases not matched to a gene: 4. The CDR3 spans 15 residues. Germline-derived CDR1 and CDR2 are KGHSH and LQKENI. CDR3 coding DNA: TGTGCCAGCTCACCAACTACAGGGGTGGCCAACGTCCTGACTTTC. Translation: CASSPTTGVANVLTF.

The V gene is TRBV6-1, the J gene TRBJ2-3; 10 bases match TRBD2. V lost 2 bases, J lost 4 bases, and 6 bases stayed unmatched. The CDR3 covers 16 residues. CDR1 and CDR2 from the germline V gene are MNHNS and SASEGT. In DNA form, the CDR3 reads TGTGCCAGCAGTGAAAACCTAGCGGGAGCTCCAGATACGCAGTATTTT. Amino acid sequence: CASSENLAGAPDTQYF.

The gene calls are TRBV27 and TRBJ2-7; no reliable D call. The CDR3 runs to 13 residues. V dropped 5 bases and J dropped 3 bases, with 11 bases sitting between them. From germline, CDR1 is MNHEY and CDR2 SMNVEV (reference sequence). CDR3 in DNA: TGTGCCAGCAGTCGGCAACTCGACTACGAGCAGTACTTC. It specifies CASSRQLDYEQYF.

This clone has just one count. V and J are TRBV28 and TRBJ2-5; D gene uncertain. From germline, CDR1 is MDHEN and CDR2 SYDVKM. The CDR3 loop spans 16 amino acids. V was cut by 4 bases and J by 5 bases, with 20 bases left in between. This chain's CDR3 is CASSSSLDRLGETQYF. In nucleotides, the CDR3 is TGTGCCAGCAGTTCCTCCCTCGACCGGCTCGGCGAGACCCAGTACTTC.

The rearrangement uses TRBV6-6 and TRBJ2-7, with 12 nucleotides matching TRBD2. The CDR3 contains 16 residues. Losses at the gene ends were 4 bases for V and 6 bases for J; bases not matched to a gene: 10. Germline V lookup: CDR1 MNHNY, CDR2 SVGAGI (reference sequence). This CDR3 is CASSSELAGGNSEQYF. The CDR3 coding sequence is TGTGCCAGCAGTTCGGAACTAGCGGGAGGTAATAGCGAGCAGTACTTC.

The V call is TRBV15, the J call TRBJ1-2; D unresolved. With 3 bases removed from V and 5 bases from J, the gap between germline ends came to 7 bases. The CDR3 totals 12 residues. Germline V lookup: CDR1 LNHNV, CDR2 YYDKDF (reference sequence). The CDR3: CATSRTDYGYTF. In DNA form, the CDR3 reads TGTGCCACCAGCAGGACGGATTATGGCTACACCTTC.

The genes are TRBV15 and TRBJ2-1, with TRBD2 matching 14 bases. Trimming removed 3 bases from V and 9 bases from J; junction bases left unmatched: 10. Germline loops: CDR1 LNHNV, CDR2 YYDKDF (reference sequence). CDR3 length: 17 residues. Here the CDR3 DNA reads TGTGCCACCAGCAGGAGACTAGCGGGAGGGCGGGGATCTGAGCAGTTCTTC. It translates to CATSRRLAGGRGSEQFF.

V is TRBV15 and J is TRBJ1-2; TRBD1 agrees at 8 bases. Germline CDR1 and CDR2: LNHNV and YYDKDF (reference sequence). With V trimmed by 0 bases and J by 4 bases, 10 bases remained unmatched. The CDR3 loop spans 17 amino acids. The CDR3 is CATSREGLQGAFYGYTF. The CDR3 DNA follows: TGTGCCACCAGCAGAGAGGGGCTGCAGGGGGCGTTCTATGGCTACACCTTC.

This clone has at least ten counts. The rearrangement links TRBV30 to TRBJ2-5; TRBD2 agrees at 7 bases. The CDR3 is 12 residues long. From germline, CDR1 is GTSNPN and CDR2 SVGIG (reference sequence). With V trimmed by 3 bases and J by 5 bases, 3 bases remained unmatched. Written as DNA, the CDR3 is TGTGCCTGGAGCCCCGGGGGGGAGACCCAGTACTTC. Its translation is CAWSPGGETQYF.

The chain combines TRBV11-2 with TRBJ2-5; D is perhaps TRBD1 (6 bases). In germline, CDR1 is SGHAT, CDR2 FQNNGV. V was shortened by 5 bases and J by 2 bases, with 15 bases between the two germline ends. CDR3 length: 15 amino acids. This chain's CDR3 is CASSLKGHQQETQYF. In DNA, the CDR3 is TGTGCCAGCAGCCTGAAGGGACACCAGCAAGAGACCCAGTACTTC.

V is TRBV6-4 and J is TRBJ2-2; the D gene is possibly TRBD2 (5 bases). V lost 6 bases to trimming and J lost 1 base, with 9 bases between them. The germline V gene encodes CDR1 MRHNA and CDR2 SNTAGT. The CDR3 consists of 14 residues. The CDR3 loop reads CASRPSGNTGELFF. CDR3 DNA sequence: TGTGCCAGCAGACCAAGCGGGAACACCGGGGAGCTGTTTTTT.

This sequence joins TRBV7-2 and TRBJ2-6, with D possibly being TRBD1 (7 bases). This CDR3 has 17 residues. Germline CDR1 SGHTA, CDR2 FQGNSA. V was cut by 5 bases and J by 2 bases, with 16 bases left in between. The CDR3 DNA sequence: TGTGCCAGCAGCCAGGGGGGAAGGGGGCCTGGGGCCAACGTCCTGACTTTC. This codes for CASSQGGRGPGANVLTF. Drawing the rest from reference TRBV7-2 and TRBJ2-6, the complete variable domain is GAGVSQSPSNKVTEKGKDVELRCDPISGHTALYWYRQSLGQGLEFLIYFQGNSAPDKSGLPSDRFSAERTGGSVSTLTIQRTQQEDSAVYLCASSQGGRGPGANVLTFGAGSRLTVL.